This T cell receptor beta chain was found in a study of post-analysis software for immune sequencing data. Researchers reported that TCR beta cDNA libraries carried unique molecular identifiers. TCRdb itself ran the PCR reads through MiXCR, one entry per CDR3 protein. Here the sample spans some 690,000 distinct CDR3 sequences, about 32% being singletons. As to this clonotype: Its antigen is unknown.

Study conclusions and caveats: There were five or six TRBV segments more frequent in patients than controls, and TRBV5-6, TRBV5-1 and TRBV20-1 were among them.

Germline lookup yields CDR1 MNHEY and CDR2 SVGEGT. Trimming at V came to 5 bases and at J to 0 bases, leaving 13 bases not matched to a gene. This CDR3 comprises 17 residues. The TCR comes from a girl aged 10-17 years with multiple sclerosis. Sequenced input: blood. This chain joins TRBV6-2 or TRBV6-3 and TRBJ2-7; 7 bases are shared with TRBD1. The CDR3 spells CASSPWGQTTNSYEQYF. CDR3 sequence (DNA): TGTGCCAGCAGTCCCTGGGGACAGACCACCAACTCCTACGAGCAGTACTTC.